This T cell receptor (beta chain) was recovered during a study of identical twins. In germline, CDR1 is SNHLY, CDR2 FYNNEI. Trimming took 5 bases from V and 5 from J; bases not matched to a gene: 4. CDR3 size: 13 residues. Findings and limits, study-wide: Conclusions leaned on cross-sectional statistical analysis and did not track the same donors over time. Shared out-of-frame alpha sequences (those common to twins) showed excess low generation probability. The presence of invariant MAIT and iNKT cells could partly confound analyses of zero-insertion sequences.

TCRdb called the 5' RACE reads again in MiXCR, with one record for every CDR3 protein. The sample lists about 470,000 distinct CDR3 sequences; approximately 24% were seen once. In its sample, this clonotype was seen a few times. Its antigen is still unknown. These sequences were also reported in another study, on T cells expressing NK-cell markers. That work states: There were a handful of donors in whom these clonotypes also led the CD3+CD56-NKG2C+ fraction.

The material sequenced was CD4+ T cells sorted from blood. This sequence originates from a woman aged 18-35 years in good health. The rearrangement links TRBV2 to TRBJ2-7; 9 bases are a match to TRBD1. The DNA for the CDR3 is TGTGCCAGCAGTACCGACAGGGGGAACGAGCAGTACTTC. It specifies CASSTDRGNEQYF. Full variable domain (remainder filled in from reference TRBV2 and TRBJ2-7): EPEVTQTPSHQVTQMGQEVILRCVPISNHLYFYWYRQILGQKVEFLVSFYNNEISEKSEIFDDQFSVERPDGSNFTLKIRSTKLEDSAMYFCASSTDRGNEQYFGPGTRLTVT.